This is a list of T cell receptor beta chains from one sample in a study of cytomegalovirus exposure and HLA in healthy donors. This table comes from immunoSEQ multiplex PCR, and its TCRdb copy is limited to in-frame clones, with some not included. Found here are about 120,000 clones, 82% of them singletons; the top ten hold roughly 2.6%. The sequenced sample consisted of PBMCs. These receptors all stem from a young woman in good health and CMV-seronegative. Each CDR3 is given with its conserved first and last residue. Fields, in order: CDR3 protein, CDR3 DNA, clone size, V gene, D gene, J gene. A D gene is named only where the DNA matches it firmly. Clone size appears in some rows only: once, few, many, or a class for an expanded clone.

CDR3: CASSLTGRSDTEAFF; DNA: TGTGCCAGCAGCTTAACCGGCAGGTCCGACACTGAAGCTTTCTTT; size: .; V: TRBV7-2; D: .; J: TRBJ1-1
CDR3: CASKGTEAFF; DNA: TGTGCCAGTAAGGGGACTGAAGCTTTCTTT; size: .; V: TRBV6-5; D: .; J: TRBJ1-1
CDR3: CASSPRTGGVFLVNEKLFF; DNA: TGTGCCAGCAGTCCTCGGACAGGGGGCGTTTTTTTAGTTAATGAAAAACTGTTTTTT; size: .; V: TRBV27; D: TRBD1; J: TRBJ1-4
CDR3: CATSRDRTSGHTGELFF; DNA: TGTGCCACCAGCAGAGACCGGACTAGCGGGCACACCGGGGAGCTGTTTTTT; size: .; V: TRBV15; D: TRBD2; J: TRBJ2-2
CDR3: CASSLRHTEAFF; DNA: TGTGCCAGCAGTTTGAGGCACACTGAAGCTTTCTTT; size: few; V: TRBV28; D: .; J: TRBJ1-1
CDR3: CASSPGTGMNIQYF; DNA: TGTGCCAGCTCACCCGGGACAGGGATGAACATTCAGTACTTC; size: .; V: TRBV18; D: TRBD1; J: TRBJ2-4
CDR3: CASSPGTGNQPQHF; DNA: TGTGCCAGCAGCCCCGGGACAGGGAATCAGCCCCAGCATTTT; size: .; V: TRBV7-9; D: TRBD1; J: TRBJ1-5
CDR3: CASSWGPEETQYF; DNA: TGTGCCAGCAGCTGGGGGCCGGAGGAGACCCAGTACTTC; size: once; V: TRBV5-6; D: .; J: TRBJ2-5
CDR3: CASSQSPPDRAGNTIYF; DNA: TGTGCCAGCAGCCAATCCCCACCCGACAGGGCAGGAAACACCATATATTTT; size: .; V: TRBV4-2; D: TRBD1; J: TRBJ1-3
CDR3: CASSYSGGSGTEAFF; DNA: TGTGCCAGCAGTTACTCCGGGGGGTCTGGCACTGAAGCTTTCTTT; size: .; V: TRBV6-6; D: .; J: TRBJ1-1
CDR3: CASSIWTSFYNEQFF; DNA: TGTGCCAGTAGTATATGGACTAGCTTCTACAATGAGCAGTTCTTC; size: .; V: TRBV19; D: TRBD2; J: TRBJ2-1
CDR3: CASSSGQGGSWDGYTF; DNA: TGTGCCAGTAGTTCCGGACAGGGAGGTTCCTGGGATGGCTACACCTTC; size: .; V: TRBV19; D: TRBD1; J: TRBJ1-2
CDR3: CASSPRQGSLTDTQYF; DNA: TGTGCCAGCTCACCCCGACAGGGGTCCCTCACAGATACGCAGTATTTT; size: once; V: TRBV18; D: TRBD1; J: TRBJ2-3
CDR3: CASSLSREGDYGYTF; DNA: TGTGCCAGCAGCTTAAGCCGGGAGGGCGACTATGGCTACACCTTC; size: once; V: TRBV7-9; D: .; J: TRBJ1-2
CDR3: CAWSVSGGVDTQYF; DNA: TGTGCCTGGAGTGTTAGCGGGGGTGTCGATACGCAGTATTTT; size: few; V: TRBV30; D: TRBD2; J: TRBJ2-3
CDR3: CASSQTSEGPDTQYF; DNA: TGCGCCAGCAGCCAAACTTCGGAGGGTCCGGATACGCAGTATTTT; size: few; V: TRBV4-1; D: .; J: TRBJ2-3
CDR3: CASSQDSTGELFF; DNA: TGCGCCAGCAGCCAGGACAGCACCGGGGAGCTGTTTTTT; size: .; V: TRBV5-1; D: .; J: TRBJ2-2